This T cell receptor (beta chain) was recorded in a study of blood T cells in healthy people across ages. The authors ran a second PCR of about 7 to 11 cycles using a sample-barcoded 5' primer and a J-beta primer mix. A 12-random-nucleotide template-switch adaptor tagged each cDNA molecule. TCRdb processed the 5' RACE reads anew with MiXCR; each CDR3 protein has one entry. The data hold 550,000 to 800,000 distinct CDR3 sequences, with around 32% observed a single time. This clonotype was found a few times. The CDR3 extends over 14 amino acids. Germline CDR1 and CDR2: KGHSH and LQKENI. Between the trimmed V and J ends, which lost 2 bases and 1 base, there was a span of 8 bases.

The TCR sequence derives from a woman older than 75 in good health. Specimen: blood. This chain connects TRBV18 to TRBJ1-1; no clear D. The CDR3 region has the DNA TGTGCCAGCTCACCAGGAATCCAGAACACTGAAGCTTTCTTT. It encodes CASSPGIQNTEAFF.